This TCR beta chain was identified during a study of tumor-infiltrating lymphocytes in primary liver carcinoma. Study details: Sequencing of the samples generated roughly 3.65 to 7.5 million productive TCRbeta reads, with similar yields across tissue types.

A constant-region primer primed TCR beta cDNA synthesis from roughly 510 ng of total RNA. ARM-PCR was slightly modified, and three nested multiplex PCR rounds with it gave rise to the TCR beta libraries. TCRdb fed the multiplex PCR reads into MiXCR, producing one record per CDR3 protein. The sample shows 40,000 to 60,000 distinct CDR3 sequences, around 79% of them seen only once. Total RNA and DNA came together from around 20-30 mg of bulk tissue without cell sorting. Patients diagnosed with primary liver carcinoma received treatment through surgical resection. The clonotype originates from a man between 40 and 49 years old with primary liver carcinoma and hepatitis B virus infection. The source material was liver tumor tissue from sampling region 3. The sample's subset: tumor region T3, left-lateral pole.

The CDR3 protein is CSHPKGLAVSYEQYF. For the CDR3, the DNA is TGCAGCCACCCGAAGGGGCTAGCGGTCTCCTACGAGCAGTACTTC. The gene calls are TRBV29-1 and TRBJ2-7, with 7 bases identical to TRBD2. This CDR3 spans 15 amino acids. V lost 8 bases and J lost 0; bases outside the gene matches: 13. Germline assignment: CDR1 SQVTM and CDR2 ANQGSEA.